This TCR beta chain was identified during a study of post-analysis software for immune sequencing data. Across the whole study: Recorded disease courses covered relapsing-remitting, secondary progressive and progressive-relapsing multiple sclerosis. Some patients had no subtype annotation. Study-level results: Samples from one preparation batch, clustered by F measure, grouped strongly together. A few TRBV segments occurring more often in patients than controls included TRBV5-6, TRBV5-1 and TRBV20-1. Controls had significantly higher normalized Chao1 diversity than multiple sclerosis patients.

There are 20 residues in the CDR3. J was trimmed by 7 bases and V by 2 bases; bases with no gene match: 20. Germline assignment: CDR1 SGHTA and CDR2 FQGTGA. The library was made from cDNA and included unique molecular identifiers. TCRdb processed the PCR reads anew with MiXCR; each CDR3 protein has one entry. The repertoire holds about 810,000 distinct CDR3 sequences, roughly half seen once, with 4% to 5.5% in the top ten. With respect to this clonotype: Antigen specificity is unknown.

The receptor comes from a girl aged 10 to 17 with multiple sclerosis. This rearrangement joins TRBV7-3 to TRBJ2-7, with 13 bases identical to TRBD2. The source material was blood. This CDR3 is CASSLFLRTSGSTPKNEQYF. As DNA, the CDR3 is TGTGCCAGCAGCTTATTCCTCCGGACTAGCGGGAGTACCCCTAAGAATGAGCAGTACTTC.